In its sample, the clone carrying this TCR beta chain was seen a few times. This entry belongs to a study of blood T cells in healthy people across ages. A second PCR of about 7 to 11 cycles used a sample-barcoded 5' primer and a J-beta primer mix. TCRdb redid the calling of the 5' RACE reads with MiXCR, one entry per CDR3 protein. Altogether 1.4 million to 1.5 million distinct CDR3 sequences are present, around two fifths being singletons, with the ten largest covering under 8%. Donors gave around 9.3 milliliters of peripheral blood apiece. The sequence derives from a woman aged 18-30 years in good health. The sequencing sample was made of blood.

This chain's CDR3 is CASSWKGQGGRLVNEQYF. CDR3 sequence (DNA): TGTGCCAGCAGTTGGAAGGGACAGGGGGGCCGCTTGGTGAACGAGCAGTACTTC. V and J are TRBV7-9 and TRBJ2-7, with 11 bases aligning to TRBD1. This CDR3 is 18 amino acids long. In germline, CDR1 is SEHNR, CDR2 FQNEAQ (reference sequence). Trimming cost V 6 bases and J 5 bases; bases outside gene matches: 18. Using reference TRBV7-9 and TRBJ2-7 for the parts outside the CDR3, the full variable domain is DTGVSQNPRHKITKRGQNVTFRCDPISEHNRLYWYRQTLGQGPEFLTYFQNEAQLEKSRLLSDRFSAERPKGSFSTLEIQRTEQGDSAMYLCASSWKGQGGRLVNEQYFGPGTRLTVT.